The rows below give T cell receptor beta chains drawn from one sample of a study of shared clonotypes between healthy human individuals. Some clones are missing from TCRdb's copy, which holds only in-frame ones; the method was immunoSEQ multiplex PCR. The repertoire holds approximately 1.9 million clones, with roughly 95% as singletons. Sequencing was performed on naive CD8+ T cells from PBMCs. The receptors derive from a man aged 18 to 29 in good health. Some clones in this sample may be carry-over from other donors' samples. The CDR3 runs from the conserved cysteine through the conserved F or W. D genes are given only for firm matches. Part of the rows lack a size; the others show once, few, many or a class for expanded clones.

TRBV4-1	TRBJ1-3	.	.	TGCGCCAGCAGCCAAGGCGGCGAAGGAAACACCATATATTTT	CASSQGGEGNTIYF
TRBV28	TRBJ2-3	.	.	TGTGCCAGCAGTTTGCCCGTCCGGGTCACAGATACGCAGTATTTT	CASSLPVRVTDTQYF
TRBV19	TRBJ2-7	.	TRBD1	TGTGCCACCCGGGACAGGGGGACCTACGAGCAGTACTTC	CATRDRGTYEQYF
TRBV19	TRBJ1-1	.	.	TGTGCCAGTAAGGGGATCGAAGCTTTCTTT	CASKGIEAFF
TRBV27	TRBJ2-1	.	.	TGTGCCAGCAGCCGTAATAGGGGGGGCTGGGATGAGCAGTTCTTC	CASSRNRGGWDEQFF
TRBV5-1	TRBJ2-1	.	.	TGCGCCAGCAGCTTGACCTGGGGTGCGAATGAGCAGTTCTTC	CASSLTWGANEQFF
TRBV5-1	TRBJ2-7	.	.	TGCGCCAGCAGCTTGGAAGGAAAACTCTACGAGCAGTACTTC	CASSLEGKLYEQYF
TRBV29-1	TRBJ2-7	.	.	TGCAGCGCCACAGGGAGCGACGAGCAGTACTTC	CSATGSDEQYF
TRBV15	TRBJ2-1	once	TRBD2	TGTGCCACCAGCAGAGACAGGGAGGGTGAGCAGTTCTTC	CATSRDREGEQFF
TRBV7-6	TRBJ2-3	.	TRBD1	TGTGCCAGCAGCTCCCGGGACAGCATACTTAGCACAGATACGCAGTATTTT	CASSSRDSILSTDTQYF
TRBV7-8	TRBJ2-7	.	.	TGTGCCAGCAGCTTATCCGACGGAACGTCCTACGAGCAGTACTTC	CASSLSDGTSYEQYF
TRBV9	TRBJ2-7	.	TRBD1	TGTGCCAGCAGCGCGGACAGGGCACCCTACGAGCAGTACTTC	CASSADRAPYEQYF
TRBV27	TRBJ2-7	.	.	TGTGCCAGCAGTTTATCCGGGGCGTTTTCCGAGCAGTACTTC	CASSLSGAFSEQYF
TRBV9	TRBJ1-1	once	TRBD1	TGTGCCAGCAGCGAGGGGACAGGGATTGAAGCTTTCTTT	CASSEGTGIEAFF
TRBV19	TRBJ1-5	once	.	TGTGCCAGTAGTATAGTGGGCTATTACCAGCCCCAGCATTTT	CASSIVGYYQPQHF
TRBV9	TRBJ2-3	.	.	TGTGCCAGCAGCGAGGGGGGGTTGACGCAGTATTTT	CASSEGGLTQYF
TRBV7-2	TRBJ2-1	.	.	TGTGCCAGCAGCTTATGGGGAGGTTCCTACAATGAGCAGTTCTTC	CASSLWGGSYNEQFF
TRBV27	TRBJ1-1	.	.	TGTGCCAGCCGAGAACAGTGGAACACTGAAGCTTTCTTT	CASREQWNTEAFF
TRBV29-1	TRBJ1-1	.	.	TGCAGCGTTGAACCGAGACAGATAAACACTGAAGCTTTCTTT	CSVEPRQINTEAFF
TRBV19	TRBJ1-2	.	.	TGTGCCAGCACCCCCGGGACCACAAACTATGGCTACACCTTC	CASTPGTTNYGYTF
TRBV5-4	TRBJ1-1	.	.	TGTGCCAGCAATGAGGACAGAATGAACACTGAAGCTTTCTTT	CASNEDRMNTEAFF
TRBV4-1	TRBJ2-1	.	TRBD2	TGCGCCAGCAGCCATGTCGGGAGGGCCTTCAATGAGCAGTTCTTC	CASSHVGRAFNEQFF
TRBV4-1	TRBJ1-4	once	.	TGCGCCAGCAGCCAACTACCTAGGGAACTGTTTTTT	CASSQLPRELFF
TRBV27	TRBJ2-7	.	.	TGTGCCAGCAGTTTTGCCGGTACGTACGAGCAGTACTTC	CASSFAGTYEQYF
TRBV4-2	TRBJ2-2	.	.	TGTGCCAGCAGCCAAGGTGGCTCCATCAACACCGGGGAGCTGTTTTTT	CASSQGGSINTGELFF
TRBV2	TRBJ1-1	.	.	TGTGCCAGCAGTGATCGCCCAGTTGAAGCTTTCTTT	CASSDRPVEAFF
TRBV5-6	TRBJ1-1	.	TRBD1	TGTGCCAGCAGCTTGGTGGACTCCAGGGGGCGTCCCTTGTGGGCTGAAGCTTTCTTT	CASSLVDSRGRPLWAEAFF
TRBV7-9	TRBJ2-1	.	.	TGTGCCAGCAGCTTAGCGGCCGGGACGAAGTTCTTC	CASSLAAGTKFF
TRBV27	TRBJ2-5	once	.	TGTGCCAGCAGTTCCCAGCTGGCAGACCAAGAGACCCAGTACTTC	CASSSQLADQETQYF
TRBV28	TRBJ2-5	.	TRBD1	TGTGCCAGCAGTTTTTCCCGAGGGACAGGGGCTGGAGAGACCCAGTACTTC	CASSFSRGTGAGETQYF
TRBV7-3	TRBJ2-2	.	.	TGTGCCAGCAGCTGGGGAGGCGGGGAGCTGTTTTTT	CASSWGGGELFF
TRBV13	TRBJ2-7	.	.	TGTGCCAGCAGCTTAAGGGGGGCGCCGCCCTACGAGCAGTACTTC	CASSLRGAPPYEQYF
TRBV11-2	TRBJ2-1	.	.	TGTGCCAGCAGCTTAGTAGGCTACAATGAGCAGTTCTTC	CASSLVGYNEQFF
TRBV4-1	TRBJ2-7	.	.	TGCGCCAGCAGCCAAGATGACCCGCAAGGAGTGGGGCACGAGCAGTACTTC	CASSQDDPQGVGHEQYF
TRBV7-9	TRBJ2-7	.	.	TGTGCCAGCGCGGACGGATCCTACGAGCAGTACTTC	CASADGSYEQYF
TRBV19	TRBJ1-5	.	.	TGTGCCAGTAGTTGGGGGTATAGCAATCAGCCCCAGCATTTT	CASSWGYSNQPQHF
TRBV29-1	TRBJ2-1	few	TRBD2	TGCAGCGTAGCGGGACTAGAGTACAATGAGCAGTTCTTC	CSVAGLEYNEQFF
TRBV4-3	TRBJ2-1	few	.	TGCGCCAGCAGCCAAGGGGTCTACGGGAGCGACAATGAGCAGTTCTTC	CASSQGVYGSDNEQFF
TRBV11-2	TRBJ2-1	.	TRBD2	TGTGCCAGCAGCTTAGAATGGGCTAGCGGCTACAATGAGCAGTTCTTC	CASSLEWASGYNEQFF
TRBV19	TRBJ1-4	.	.	TGTGCCAGTAGTCTAACCCGGGCCTCGTTCGTTGAAAAACTGTTTTTT	CASSLTRASFVEKLFF
TRBV27	TRBJ1-1	.	.	TGTGCCAGCCTCCCCAGGGTAACGTCGAACACTGAAGCTTTCTTT	CASLPRVTSNTEAFF
TRBV5-6	TRBJ2-3	.	.	TGTGCCAGCAGCTTGGCAGGGGTCGAAAGCACAGATACGCAGTATTTT	CASSLAGVESTDTQYF
TRBV28	TRBJ2-3	.	TRBD2	TGTGCCAGCAGTCCTTTAGCGGGGATAGATACGCAGTATTTT	CASSPLAGIDTQYF
TRBV9	TRBJ1-2	.	.	TGTGCCAGCAGCGTCGTTTCGGGACGGAGCAACTATGGCTACACCTTC	CASSVVSGRSNYGYTF
TRBV6-5	TRBJ2-7	.	TRBD1	TGTGCCAGCAGCGACAGGGGCCTTCCCTACGAGCAGTACTTC	CASSDRGLPYEQYF
TRBV7-6	TRBJ2-7	.	.	TGTGCCAGCAGCGCGGGCCGGGGATACGAGCAGTACTTC	CASSAGRGYEQYF
TRBV27	TRBJ2-7	.	.	TGTGCCAGCAGTTTTCGGGCCCTTTCCTACGAGCAGTACTTC	CASSFRALSYEQYF
TRBV27	TRBJ1-4	.	.	TGTGCCAGCAGTTTAACCGGGGGAAATGAAAAACTGTTTTTT	CASSLTGGNEKLFF
TRBV28	TRBJ2-4	once	TRBD2	TGTGCCAGCAGTTTTGGGAGGGACATTCAGTACTTC	CASSFGRDIQYF
TRBV9	TRBJ2-7	.	TRBD1	TGTGCCAGCAGCCCCTGGGGGACAGTTTACGAGCAGTACTTC	CASSPWGTVYEQYF
TRBV9	TRBJ2-4	.	.	TGTGCCAGCCTACTAGCCAAAAACATTCAGTACTTC	CASLLAKNIQYF
TRBV9	TRBJ2-1	.	.	TGTGCCAGCGGGACCGTCAATGAGCAGTTCTTC	CASGTVNEQFF
TRBV30	TRBJ2-1	once	TRBD1	TGTGCCTGGAGTGTGTTTGCCGGGACAGGGTGGGAGCAGGATGAGCAGTTCTTC	CAWSVFAGTGWEQDEQFF
TRBV5-1	TRBJ1-6	.	TRBD1	TGCGCCAGCAGCCCCGGAGGGACAGGGAGCTCCTATAATTCACCCCTCCACTTT	CASSPGGTGSSYNSPLHF
TRBV30	TRBJ2-1	.	.	TGTGCCTGGAGTTTCGGGGTAGGTGACGATGAGCAGTTCTTC	CAWSFGVGDDEQFF